This T cell receptor beta chain comes out of a study of T-cell memory formation after mild COVID-19. The germline CDR1 and CDR2 sequences are SGHRS and YFSETQ. Trimming shortened V by 0 bases and J by 8 bases, and 11 bases separated the two germline ends. The CDR3 runs to 13 residues. Study-wide results and limits: The second-wave clones peaking on day 37 were not confirmed as SARS-CoV-2-specific.

As for this clonotype: Its target is not known.

TCRdb processed the 5' RACE reads anew with MiXCR; each CDR3 protein has one entry. The sample comprises roughly 250,000 distinct CDR3 sequences, roughly 17% of which are singletons, and around 3.7% rests with the top ten. The sequence came from a man younger than 35 who had mild COVID-19 (a few samples of this study predate the infection). Cell type and time point are not known. The sequenced sample was PBMCs or a T cell subset sorted from them (not recorded which). V gene TRBV5-1 combines with J gene TRBJ1-2; possible D gene TRBD1, 5 bases. The CDR3 nucleotides read TGCGCCAGCAGCTTGGCCGGGGGGAAAGGCTACACCTTC. Protein sequence: CASSLAGGKGYTF.